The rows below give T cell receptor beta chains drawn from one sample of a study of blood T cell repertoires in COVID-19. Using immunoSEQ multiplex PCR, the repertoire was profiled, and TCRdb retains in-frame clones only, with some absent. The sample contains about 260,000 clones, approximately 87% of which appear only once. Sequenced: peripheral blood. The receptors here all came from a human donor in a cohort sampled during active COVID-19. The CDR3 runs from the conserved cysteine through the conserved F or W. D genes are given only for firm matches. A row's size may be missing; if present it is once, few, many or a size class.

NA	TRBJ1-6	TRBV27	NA	TGTGCCAGCAGCAGACAGGATTCACCCCTCCACTTT	CASSRQDSPLHF
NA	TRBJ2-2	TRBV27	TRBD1	TGTGCCAGCAGTCCCCGTCGGCAGGGGGCAGGCACCGGGGAGCTGTTTTTT	CASSPRRQGAGTGELFF
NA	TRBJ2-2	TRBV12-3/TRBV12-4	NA	TGTGCCAGCAGCCATTCAGGGGGGGAGCTGTTTTTT	CASSHSGGELFF
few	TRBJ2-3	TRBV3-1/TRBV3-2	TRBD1	TGTGCCAGCAGCCTTCGACAGGGAAGCACAGATACGCAGTATTTT	CASSLRQGSTDTQYF
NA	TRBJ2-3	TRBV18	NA	TGTGCCAGCTCACCAATAGAGGGTACGCAGTATTTT	CASSPIEGTQYF
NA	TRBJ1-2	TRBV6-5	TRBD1	TGTGCCAGCAGGGATCGGACAGGGATAGGCTACACCTTC	CASRDRTGIGYTF
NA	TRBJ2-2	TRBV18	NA	TGTGCCAGCTCACCCCCTCGGGTCGCGGCCGGGGAGCTGTTTTTT	CASSPPRVAAGELFF
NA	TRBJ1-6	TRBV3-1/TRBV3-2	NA	TGTGCCAGCAGCTTAGGCCCGGCGGTAAATTCACCCCTCCACTTT	CASSLGPAVNSPLHF
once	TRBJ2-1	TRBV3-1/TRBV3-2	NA	TGTGCCAGCAGCCAAGTAGGGGCTAGCGATGAGCAGTTCTTC	CASSQVGASDEQFF
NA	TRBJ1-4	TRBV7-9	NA	TGTGCCAGCAGCTTTTGGACAGCGTCAAATGAAAAACTGTTTTTT	CASSFWTASNEKLFF
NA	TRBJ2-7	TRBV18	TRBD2	TGTGCCAGCTCACCCACACTAGCGGGAGCTGCCTACGAGCAGTACTTC	CASSPTLAGAAYEQYF
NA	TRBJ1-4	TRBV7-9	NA	TGTGCCAGCAGCTTAGTGGACAGAAGGAATGAAAAACTGTTTTTT	CASSLVDRRNEKLFF
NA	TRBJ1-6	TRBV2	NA	TGTGCCAGCAAAATTTCAGGGTCCGGTTCACCCCTCCACTTT	CASKISGSGSPLHF
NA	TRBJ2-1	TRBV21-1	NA	TGTGCCAGCGGCAAGCGGGAGCGTACGAAGCAGTTCTTC	CASGKRERTKQFF
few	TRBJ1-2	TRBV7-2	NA	TGTGCCAGCAGCTTAATACGGGAGAACTATGGCTACACCTTC	CASSLIRENYGYTF
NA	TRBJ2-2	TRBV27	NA	TGTGCCAGCAGTTTACCACCGGGCACCGGGGAGCTGTTTTTT	CASSLPPGTGELFF
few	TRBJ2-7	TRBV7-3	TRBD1	TGTGCCAGCAGCACCAACAGGGGGCCCCCCTACGAGCAGTACTTC	CASSTNRGPPYEQYF
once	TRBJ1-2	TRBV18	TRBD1	TGTGCCAGCTCACCTGGGACAGGGGGTGATGGCTACACCTTC	CASSPGTGGDGYTF
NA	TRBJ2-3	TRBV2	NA	TGTGCCAGCATCAGGGGTGGTAGCACAGATACGCAGTATTTT	CASIRGGSTDTQYF
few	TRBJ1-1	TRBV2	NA	TGTGCCAGCGCATCTCAGGGGTACACTGAAGCTTTCTTT	CASASQGYTEAFF
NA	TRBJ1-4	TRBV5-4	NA	TGTGCCAGCAGTGGGGCTCCGGGGAGGGAAAAACTGTTTTTT	CASSGAPGREKLFF
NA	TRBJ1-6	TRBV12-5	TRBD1	TGTGCTAGTGGCCGGGACAGGGGGTCACCCCTCCACTTT	CASGRDRGSPLHF
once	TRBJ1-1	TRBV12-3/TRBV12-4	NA	TGTGCCAGCAGTTTAAAGGTGACAGTTAAAGCTTTCTTT	CASSLKVTVKAFF
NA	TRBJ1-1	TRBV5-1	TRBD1	TGCGCCAGCAGCTTCAACAGGGGAAGGGCTGAAGCTTTCTTT	CASSFNRGRAEAFF
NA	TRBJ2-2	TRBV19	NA	TGTGCCAGTAGTATAGCCCTCGCGAACACCGGGGAGCTGTTTTTT	CASSIALANTGELFF
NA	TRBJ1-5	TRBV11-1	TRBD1	TGTGCCAGCAGCTTAGTAAGGGGGCGAGATCGTCAGCCCCAGCATTTT	CASSLVRGRDRQPQHF
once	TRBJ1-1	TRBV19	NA	TGTGCCAGCTGCGAGAGGGTGAACACTGAAGCTTTCTTT	CASCERVNTEAFF
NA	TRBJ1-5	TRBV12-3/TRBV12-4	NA	TGTGCCAGCAGCCAGACAGTCAATCAGCCCCAGCATTTT	CASSQTVNQPQHF
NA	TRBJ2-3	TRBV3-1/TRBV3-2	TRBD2	TGTGCCAGCAGCCAACGCACCGGGACTAGGGTCACAGATACGCAGTATTTT	CASSQRTGTRVTDTQYF
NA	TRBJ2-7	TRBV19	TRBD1	TGTGCCAGTAGTATTCAGCGACAGGGCTCCTACGAGCAGTACTTC	CASSIQRQGSYEQYF
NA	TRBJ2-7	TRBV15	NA	TGTGCCACCAGCAGAATTATCCAGGGTGACGAGCAGTACTTC	CATSRIIQGDEQYF
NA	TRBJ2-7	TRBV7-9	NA	TGTGCCAGCAGCTCTAGAGACCCTTATGACGAGCAGTACTTC	CASSSRDPYDEQYF
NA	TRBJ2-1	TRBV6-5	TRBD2	TGTGCCAGCAGGCGATATCTAGCGGTCGGTGAGCAGTTCTTC	CASRRYLAVGEQFF
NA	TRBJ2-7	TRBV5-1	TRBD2	TGCGCCAGCAGCTTGGAGGGAGGGCCTTCTCGCGAGCAGTACTTC	CASSLEGGPSREQYF
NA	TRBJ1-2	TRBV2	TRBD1	TGTGCCAGCAGTACCTACAGGACAGGGGACTTGGCTGGCTACACCTTC	CASSTYRTGDLAGYTF
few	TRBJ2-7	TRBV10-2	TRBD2	TGCGCCACCTGGACTAGTCACTACGAGCAGTACTTC	CATWTSHYEQYF
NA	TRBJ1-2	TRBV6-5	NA	TGTGCCAGCAGCCCCAGGGCTGGCTACACCTTC	CASSPRAGYTF
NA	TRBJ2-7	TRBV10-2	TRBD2	TGCGCCAGCAGCCCCACTCTAGCGGGGGGGCGCGAGCAGTACTTC	CASSPTLAGGREQYF
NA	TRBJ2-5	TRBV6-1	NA	TGTGCCAGCAGTGATCGGACATCCCAAGAGACCCAGTACTTC	CASSDRTSQETQYF
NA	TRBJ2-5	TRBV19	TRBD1	TGTGCCAGTAGTATAGGGGGGACAGGGGGCTTGGAGACCCAGTACTTC	CASSIGGTGGLETQYF
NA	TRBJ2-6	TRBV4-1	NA	TGCGCCAGCAGCTCGATTCTAACCAGGTCTGGGGCCAACGTCCTGACTTTC	CASSSILTRSGANVLTF
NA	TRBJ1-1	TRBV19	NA	TGTGCCAGTAGTATCGCGCTGAACACTGAAGCTTTCTTT	CASSIALNTEAFF
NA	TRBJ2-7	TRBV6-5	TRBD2	TGTGCCAGCAGACGACTAGCACACTACGAGCAGTACTTC	CASRRLAHYEQYF
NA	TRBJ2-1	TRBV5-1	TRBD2	TGCGCCAGCAGCCCAGTAGCGGGAGTAGGTTTTAGGACCTACAATGAGCAGTTCTTC	CASSPVAGVGFRTYNEQFF
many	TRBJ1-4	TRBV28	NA	TGTGCCAGCAGTCCTACCGGGGGAGCAACTAATGAAAAACTGTTTTTT	CASSPTGGATNEKLFF
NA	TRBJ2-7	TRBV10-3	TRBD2	TGTGCCATCAGTGAATATGGCGGCGGGAGGGCCTACGAGCAGTACTTC	CAISEYGGGRAYEQYF
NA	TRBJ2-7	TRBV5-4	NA	TGTGCCAGCAGCTTGGCCGAGGACGAGCAGTACTTC	CASSLAEDEQYF
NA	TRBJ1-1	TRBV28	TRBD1	TGTGCCAGCAGTTCCGGGACAGCCGACACTGAAGCTTTCTTT	CASSSGTADTEAFF
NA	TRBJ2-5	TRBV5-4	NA	TGTGCCAGCAGCTTGGGGGCTAGTAGGGGGGAGACCCAGTACTTC	CASSLGASRGETQYF
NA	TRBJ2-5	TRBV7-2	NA	TGTGCCAGCAGCTTAGCCCGGGGGTCTACCTCGACATTCGGAAAAGAGACCCAGTACTTC	CASSLARGSTSTFGKETQYF
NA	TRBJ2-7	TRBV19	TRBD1	TGTGCCAGTAGGGAAGAGGGACAGGTCTCCTACGAGCAGTACTTC	CASREEGQVSYEQYF
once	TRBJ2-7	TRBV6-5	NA	TGTGCCAGCAGTTACTCGTTAAAGCGAACACTCTACGAGCAGTACTTC	CASSYSLKRTLYEQYF
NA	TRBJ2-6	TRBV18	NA	TGTGCCAGCTCACCAAGGGGGACTGGGGCCAACGTCCTGACTTTC	CASSPRGTGANVLTF
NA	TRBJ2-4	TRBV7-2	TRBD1	TGTGCCAGCAGCTTAGGGGCTGTGGGACAGGGGAGAAACATTCAGTACTTC	CASSLGAVGQGRNIQYF
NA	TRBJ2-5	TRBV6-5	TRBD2	TGTGCCAGCAGAGGACTAGCAAGGGAGACCCAGTACTTC	CASRGLARETQYF
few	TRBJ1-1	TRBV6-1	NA	TGTGCCAGCAGTGAAGTACTAGGTACGACTGAAGCTTTCTTT	CASSEVLGTTEAFF
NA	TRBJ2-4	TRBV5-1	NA	TGCGCCAGCAGCTTGGCCGCCGGCGGAGCCAAAAACATTCAGTACTTC	CASSLAAGGAKNIQYF
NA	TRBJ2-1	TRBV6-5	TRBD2	TGTGCCAGCAAACTAGCGGGAGGTTGGAATGAGCAGTTCTTC	CASKLAGGWNEQFF
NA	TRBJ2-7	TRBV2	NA	TGTGCCAGCAGTGATCGGAGCTCCTACGAGCAGTACTTC	CASSDRSSYEQYF
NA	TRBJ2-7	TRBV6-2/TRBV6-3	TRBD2	TGTGCCAGCAGTTACTACGCTAGCGGGATCTACGAGCAGTACTTC	CASSYYASGIYEQYF